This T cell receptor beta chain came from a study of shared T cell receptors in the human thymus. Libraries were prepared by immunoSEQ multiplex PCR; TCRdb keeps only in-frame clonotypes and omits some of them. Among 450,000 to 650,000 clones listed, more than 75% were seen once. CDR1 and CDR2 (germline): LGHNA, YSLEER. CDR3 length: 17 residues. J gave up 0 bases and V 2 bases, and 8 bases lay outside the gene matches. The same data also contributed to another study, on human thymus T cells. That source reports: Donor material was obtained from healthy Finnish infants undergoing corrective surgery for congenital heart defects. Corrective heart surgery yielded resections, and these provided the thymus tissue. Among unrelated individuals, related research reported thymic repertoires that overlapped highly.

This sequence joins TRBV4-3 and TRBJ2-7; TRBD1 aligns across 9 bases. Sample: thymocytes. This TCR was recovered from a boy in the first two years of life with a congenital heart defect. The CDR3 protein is CASSQRTGVFSSYEQYF. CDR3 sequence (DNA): TGCGCCAGCAGCCAAAGGACAGGGGTATTTAGCTCCTACGAGCAGTACTTC.